A selection of T cell receptor beta chains follows, all from one sample in a study of blood T cells in healthy people across ages. TCRdb used MiXCR to reprocess the 5' RACE reads, holding one entry per CDR3 protein. Among around 520,000 distinct CDR3 sequences listed, about 27% were seen once. These data also featured in a second study, about T cells of mothers and their children.

The material sequenced was blood. These receptors originate from a boy aged 2 to 10 in good health. Both conserved end residues are part of each CDR3. D genes are given only for firm matches. Clone size is shown for a subset of rows, as once, few, many or a class of expanded clone.

cdr3_length	d_call	clone_size	v_call	j_call	cdr3_nt	cdr3_aa
13	.	.	TRBV28	TRBJ1-2	TGTGCCAGCAGTCCGTTGACAGGTGGGGGCTACACCTTC	CASSPLTGGGYTF
15	TRBD1	.	TRBV10-3	TRBJ1-4	TGTGCCATCAGTGAGTCGAAGACAGGGGGCGAAAAACTGTTTTTT	CAISESKTGGEKLFF
12	TRBD1	many	TRBV7-8	TRBJ1-2	TGTGCCAGCAGCGACAGGGACCATGGCTACACCTTC	CASSDRDHGYTF
14	.	.	TRBV27	TRBJ1-5	TGTGCCAGCAGTTTATCTGGGGTCATGCCGCCCCAGCATTTT	CASSLSGVMPPQHF
16	TRBD1	.	TRBV16	TRBJ1-4	TGTGCCAGCAGCCAATCGGGGACAGGGATGAAGGAAAAACTGTTTTTT	CASSQSGTGMKEKLFF
13	.	.	TRBV12-3/TRBV12-4	TRBJ2-3	TGTGCCAGCAGTTTTGGGGAAACAGATACGCAGTATTTT	CASSFGETDTQYF
15	TRBD2	many	TRBV12-3/TRBV12-4	TRBJ2-3	TGTGCCAGCAGTGCTAGCGGAGGGCCCAGAGATACGCAGTATTTT	CASSASGGPRDTQYF
15	.	.	TRBV7-9	TRBJ1-2	TGTGCCAGCAGCCCGGGAAGGCTCGAAAACTATGGCTACACCTTC	CASSPGRLENYGYTF
15	.	few	TRBV9	TRBJ2-1	TGTGCCAGCAGCGCTAGCGTTAGCTCCTACAATGAGCAGTTCTTC	CASSASVSSYNEQFF
15	TRBD2	.	TRBV20-1	TRBJ2-1	TGCAGTGCTAGAACTAGCGGGAGGAGGTACAATGAGCAGCTCTTC	CSARTSGRRYNEQLF
17	.	.	TRBV5-1	TRBJ2-2	TGCGCCAGCAGCTTGGGAAGAAGCCTAGCGAACACCGGGGAGCTGTTTTTT	CASSLGRSLANTGELFF
13	TRBD1	few	TRBV20-1	TRBJ1-1	TGCAGTGCTATTCAGACAGGGGTCGCGCGAGCTTTCTTT	CSAIQTGVARAFF
14	.	.	TRBV3-1	TRBJ2-2	TGTGCCAGCAGCGAACAGGGTTGGACCGGGGAGCTGTTTTTT	CASSEQGWTGELFF
14	.	few	TRBV12-3/TRBV12-4	TRBJ1-4	TGTGCCAGCAGTTTCAACCTAGCCTGGGAAAAACTGTTTTTT	CASSFNLAWEKLFF
12	.	few	TRBV20-1	TRBJ2-1	TGCAGTGCTCGGGGGAGCCACAATGAGCAGTTCTTC	CSARGSHNEQFF
15	TRBD1	few	TRBV3-1	TRBJ1-4	TGTGCCAGCAGCCCGTGGGACAGGGGTAATGAAAAACTGTTTTTT	CASSPWDRGNEKLFF
13	TRBD1	.	TRBV20-1	TRBJ2-7	TGCAGTGCTACTGGGGACAGGGGCTACGAGCAGTACTTC	CSATGDRGYEQYF
14	.	.	TRBV20-1	TRBJ2-3	TGCAGTGCGCCAACGAGCGGGTACACAGATACGCAGTATTTT	CSAPTSGYTDTQYF
11	.	once	TRBV5-5	TRBJ1-2	TGTGCCGGCAGCTTGGGCAGGTCCTACACCTTC	CAGSLGRSYTF
14	.	.	TRBV20-1	TRBJ2-3	TGCAGTGCTCCTCAGGGATTAGGCACAGATACGCAGTATTTT	CSAPQGLGTDTQYF
15	.	.	TRBV3-1	TRBJ2-1	TGTGCCAGCAGTCCGATTCAGAGCTCCTACAATGAGCAGTTCTTC	CASSPIQSSYNEQFF
14	.	.	TRBV7-8	TRBJ1-6	TGTGCCAGCAGCCTCGGACGGACGAATTCACCCCTCCACTTT	CASSLGRTNSPLHF
13	.	few	TRBV18	TRBJ2-7	TGTGCCAGCTCAGCACCGGGAGAATACGAGCAGTACTTC	CASSAPGEYEQYF
14	.	few	TRBV12-3/TRBV12-4	TRBJ2-7	TGTGCCAGCAGTTTGCACAGGGACTTCTACGAGCAGTACTTC	CASSLHRDFYEQYF
15	.	many	TRBV28	TRBJ2-4	TGTGCCAGCAGTTTGGGGTTTCTAGCCAAAAACATTCAGTACTTC	CASSLGFLAKNIQYF
15	.	once	TRBV4-3	TRBJ1-2	TGCGCCAGCAGCCAAGATCTCGTGACGGGGTATGGCTACACCTTC	CASSQDLVTGYGYTF
12	.	.	TRBV15	TRBJ1-1	TGTGCCACCAGCAGCCAAGAAACCGAAGCTTTCTTT	CATSSQETEAFF
13	.	.	TRBV5-6	TRBJ1-2	TGTGCCAGCAGCAAACTGGGGGGCTATGGCTACACCTTC	CASSKLGGYGYTF
15	.	few	TRBV20-1	TRBJ2-7	TGCAGTGCTAGTCCCCCCGACCAACGTGGTTACGAGCAGTACTTC	CSASPPDQRGYEQYF
17	.	.	TRBV9	TRBJ2-3	TGTGCCAGCAGCGTCGCATCTGGGCGCCCTAGCACAGATACGCAGTATTTT	CASSVASGRPSTDTQYF
14	TRBD2	few	TRBV12-3/TRBV12-4	TRBJ2-2	TGTGCCAGCAGCTTCCTAGGGAGGGGCGGGGAGCTGTTTTTT	CASSFLGRGGELFF
14	.	.	TRBV12-3/TRBV12-4	TRBJ2-1	TGTGCCAGCAGCCGGGGAAGGGACGAGAATGAGCAGTTCTTC	CASSRGRDENEQFF
15	.	few	TRBV6-1	TRBJ2-5	TGTGCCAGCAGTGACCCCGGGACCTCCCAAGAGACCCAGTACTTC	CASSDPGTSQETQYF